This record covers a single TCR beta chain. This clone's antigen is unknown. No much larger clone exists at a distance of one base, and base qualities are not known. This sample was taken from a study of a mutant IDH1 vaccine in newly diagnosed glioma (dated by TCRdb to the early 2020s). Regarding the complete study: Of the 25 to 35 treated patients, 62.5% were male and 37.5% were female, and a mean age of 40.4 years was recorded. For exploratory analyses, under 30 treated patients had longitudinal TCRB deep sequencing done wherever samples were available. Peripheral blood was drawn at six visits: V03 (baseline), V05, V07, V10, V12 and V13. Prior to enrollment, standard therapy consisting of radiotherapy alone, temozolomide alone, or radiochemotherapy with temozolomide had been administered to patients, with the combination being received by most patients. General study outcomes and caveats: The authors noted that analyses of patient blood samples could not be reproduced because of sample limitations. Pseudoprogression appeared unrelated to alterations in the top peripheral T cell clonotypes detected by TCRB sequencing. Vaccine-induced immune responses across multiple MHC alleles were detected in approximately 93% of patients. Selection of PBMC samples for TCRB deep sequencing was based on availability.

Libraries were constructed by the immunoSEQ multiplex PCR assay. Rearranged TCR beta chain sequences were amplified using the hsTCRB Kit according to the manufacturer's protocol. An Illumina MiSeq was used to sequence the TCRB libraries. The authors processed their data as follows. Demultiplexing, trimming and gene mapping were performed with the kit vendor's proprietary platform. Imported from immuneACCESS, the table was reduced by TCRdb to in-frame sequences with V and J called. These copies leave out some clones; in studies compared against another copy, an unresolved V gene accounts for under half, and the cause of the remainder is not known. V, J and clone size reflect that table, while D and trimming were determined from the DNA. For this sample the table gives about 98,000 clones, of which about 90% were detected only once. Less than 0.65% of the sample goes to the ten largest clones. Interpreted using the paper, the time point label stands for: baseline, week 1 (first vaccination visit). What this sample's treatment or condition label stands for: pre-vaccination baseline after standard-of-care therapy. The donors had newly diagnosed IDH1-mutant astrocytomas of WHO grade 3 or 4 that showed loss of nuclear ATRX. The samples were drawn from NOA16, a multicentre, single-arm, open-label phase I trial in Germany that tested a mutant IDH1 peptide vaccine in humans for the first time. For immunogenicity testing, the blood drawn at visit V03 was used as the baseline sample. Genomic DNA for TCRB sequencing was extracted from EDTA blood using the DNeasy Blood and Tissue Kit.

Looking up the germline V gene yields CDR1 MGHRA and CDR2 YSYEKL. The CDR3 starts with the cysteine, ends with the phenylalanine, and has 16 residues. The retained sequence is limited to the CDR3, 48 bases, with the frame set at the first base. V trim: 1 base; J trim: 5 bases; unmatched bases: 9. The sequence came from a woman in her 50s with glioma. The material was PBMCs, obtained from a glioma patient treated with radiotherapy, temozolomide or both. The V and J segments used are TRBV4-1 and TRBJ2-7; TRBD2 agrees with 9 junctional bases. The CDR3 reads CASSQVLAGEADEQYF. Here is the DNA: TGCGCCAGCAGCCAAGTTTTAGCGGGAGAGGCGGACGAGCAGTACTTC.